Listed below are T cell receptor beta chains from one sample, sequenced in a study of blood T cell repertoires in COVID-19. Libraries were prepared by immunoSEQ multiplex PCR; TCRdb keeps only in-frame clonotypes and omits some of them. Of around 200,000 clones in the sample, over 80% are singletons; the top ten hold 6.5% to 8.5%. The sequencing sample was made of peripheral blood. The source is a woman aged 35 to 49 with COVID-19, enrolled during active disease. The CDR3 runs from the conserved cysteine through the conserved F or W. Fields, in order: J gene, V gene, CDR3 protein.

>TRBJ1-1|TRBV11-3
CASSRTGGYGEAFF
>TRBJ2-5|TRBV24-1
CATSTSGLAKETQYF
>TRBJ1-6|TRBV9
CASTDQERPYNSPLHF
>TRBJ2-7|TRBV14
CASSQDSITSGREYEQYF
>TRBJ1-4|TRBV7-9
CASSLAGQRDEKLFF
>TRBJ2-3|TRBV27
CASSLKGWGIAGTTDTQYF
>TRBJ1-5|TRBV6-4
CASSEDSSNQPQHF
>TRBJ1-3|TRBV11-3
CASSFGGSGNTIYF
>TRBJ1-4|TRBV27
CASSFDRTKLFF
>TRBJ2-1|TRBV28
CASSPNRQGTYNGQFF
>TRBJ2-3|TRBV6-1
CASSESEGGRDTQYF
>TRBJ1-6|TRBV25-1
CASSVGRGNSPLHF
>TRBJ1-6|TRBV19
CASSARDRLNSPLHF